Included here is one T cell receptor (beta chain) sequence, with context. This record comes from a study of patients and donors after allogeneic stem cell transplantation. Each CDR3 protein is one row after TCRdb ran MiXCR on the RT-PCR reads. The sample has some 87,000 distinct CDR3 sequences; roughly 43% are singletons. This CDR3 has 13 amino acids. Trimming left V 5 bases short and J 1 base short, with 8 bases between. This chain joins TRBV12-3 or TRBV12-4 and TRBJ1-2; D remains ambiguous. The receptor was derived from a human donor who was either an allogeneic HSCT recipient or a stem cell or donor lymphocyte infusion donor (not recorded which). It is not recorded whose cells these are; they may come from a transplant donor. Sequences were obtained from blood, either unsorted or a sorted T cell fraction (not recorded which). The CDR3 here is CASSMRVNYGYTF. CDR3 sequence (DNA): TGTGCCAGCAGTATGCGGGTTAACTATGGCTACACCTTC.